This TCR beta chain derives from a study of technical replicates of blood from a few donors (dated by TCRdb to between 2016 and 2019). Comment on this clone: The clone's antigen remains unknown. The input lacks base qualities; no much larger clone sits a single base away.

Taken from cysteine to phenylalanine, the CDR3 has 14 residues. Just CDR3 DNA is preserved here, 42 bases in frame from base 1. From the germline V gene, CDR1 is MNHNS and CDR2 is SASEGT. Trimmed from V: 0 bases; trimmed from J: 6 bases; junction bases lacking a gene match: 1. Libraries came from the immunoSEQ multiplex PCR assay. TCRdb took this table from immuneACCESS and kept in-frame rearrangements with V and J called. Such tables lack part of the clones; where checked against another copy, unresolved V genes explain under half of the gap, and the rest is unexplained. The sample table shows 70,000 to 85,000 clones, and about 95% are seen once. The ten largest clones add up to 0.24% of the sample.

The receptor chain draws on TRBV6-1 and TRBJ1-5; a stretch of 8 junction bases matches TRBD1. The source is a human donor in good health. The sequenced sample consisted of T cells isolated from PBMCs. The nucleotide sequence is TGTGCCAGCAGTGAAGCAGGACAGGGTCAGCCCCAGCATTTT. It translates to CASSEAGQGQPQHF.